This T cell receptor (beta chain) was documented in a study of blood T cell repertoires in COVID-19. About the study: From the United States, Italy and Spain came samples of acute and convalescent COVID-19. The analysed material was cDNA or gDNA that came from T cells, B-cell-depleted T cells, or PBMCs.

The protocol was immunoSEQ multiplex PCR, while the TCRdb copy is restricted to in-frame clones and leaves out a portion. The table records approximately 250,000 clones, approximately 88% of them present only once. Participants were placed into cohorts based on the clinical history they reported. The clonotype was recovered from a woman aged 40 to 55 with acute COVID-19. Material for sequencing was PBMCs or T cells enriched from blood (not recorded which).

The CDR3: CASSQRTGVEKLFF. The DNA of the CDR3 is TGTGCCAGCAGCCAAAGGACAGGGGTTGAAAAACTGTTTTTT. This rearrangement joins TRBV7-9 to TRBJ1-4; 9 bases align to TRBD1. The junction had 5 bases not matched to a gene; V was cut back by 5 bases and J by 7 bases. The CDR3 is 14 amino acids. Germline V gene data show CDR1 as SEHNR and CDR2 as FQNEAQ (reference sequence).